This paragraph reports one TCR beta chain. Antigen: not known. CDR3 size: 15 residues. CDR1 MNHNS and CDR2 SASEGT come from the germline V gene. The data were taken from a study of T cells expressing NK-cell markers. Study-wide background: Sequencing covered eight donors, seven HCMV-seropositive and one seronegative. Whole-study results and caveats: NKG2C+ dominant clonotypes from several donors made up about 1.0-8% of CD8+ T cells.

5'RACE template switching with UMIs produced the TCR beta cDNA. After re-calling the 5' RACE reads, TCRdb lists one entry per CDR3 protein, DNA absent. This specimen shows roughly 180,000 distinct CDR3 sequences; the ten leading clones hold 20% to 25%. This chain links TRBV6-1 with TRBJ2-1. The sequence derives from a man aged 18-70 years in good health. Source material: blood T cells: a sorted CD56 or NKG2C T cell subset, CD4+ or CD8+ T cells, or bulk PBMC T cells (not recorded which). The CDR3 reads CASSEALGLYNEQFF.